Included here is one TCR beta chain sequence, with context. Its antigen is currently not known. No base qualities exist here, and no much larger clone lies one base off it. The source of the sample is a study of cytomegalovirus exposure and HLA in healthy donors (dated by TCRdb to 2016 to 2017). About the full investigation: In an earlier analysis of some 550 of the donors, approximately 260 Gb of sequence data and just under 120 million unique TCR beta sequences from roughly 200 million T cells were reported. An early release that covered around 590 HLA-typed donors contained about 300 gigabases of sequencing data and around 80 million unique TCR sequences. Of the 398 genotyped donors, 81% fell in the genetic ancestry cluster associated with self-reported Caucasian donors. The aim of the study was to test whether cataloging public T cell receptors could identify signatures of past pathogen exposure. The T cell repertoires of under 700 subjects were profiled by immunosequencing and related to cytomegalovirus serostatus. Along with the roughly 670-subject first cohort, a separate validation cohort of over 90 different subjects was used. To predict cytomegalovirus infection status, the study brought together high-throughput TCR immunosequencing, statistical association of individual TCRs with disease status, and machine learning. In a later analysis, previously published TCR beta repertoires from 600 to 850 donors were re-analyzed and high-resolution HLA genotyping was added so that TCR occurrence patterns could be studied. In the later analysis, no new phenotypic data were used to find candidate immune exposures; instead, reliance was placed on TCR beta sequences and their occurrence across donors. An earlier analysis of 450 to 750 of the donors used high-throughput TCR beta sequencing to judge whether each TCR beta V gene segment behaved as functional or pseudogenic. Donor age, sex, ethnicity and CMV serostatus were collected together with the repertoire data. A later genetic analysis used genome-wide SNP genotypes for about 60% of the roughly 670 donors, treating that subset as a discovery cohort. Every repertoire in the discovery cohort had been generated on one and the same sequencing platform. HLA typing included class I and class II loci at four-digit resolution. The number of donors typed differed by locus, with about 629-630 for A, B, C, DRB1 and DQB1, 522 for DQA1, approximately 580 for DPA1, and under 490 for DPB1. Five DR-DQ haplotypes were handled as single units for association and clustering because linkage in the cohort was strong. On average, over 200,000 unique TCR beta nucleotide sequences were sequenced per donor among some 420 genotyped donors of the cohort, with around 19% of those sequences being non-productive. Here is what the overall study found, with its caveats: Some 16 rarely observed V segments, including chromosome 9 orphons, were excluded from the earlier analysis of some 590 of the donors because counts were too low. Because HLA typing was missing for some donors at each locus, association tests included only the typed subset. Most TCR sequences were seen in very few donors, while some public TCRs were found in many individuals. The authors suggested that the approach could potentially be generalized to other disease states and immunological phenotypes. Correlated functional status among segregating V segments might be attributable to linkage disequilibrium, but an unknown experimental factor could not be ruled out. The cohort was sequenced for TCR beta chains only, and without alpha or paired-chain data the features that could be detected were limited. In both the original and validation cohorts, the classifier was reported to diagnose cytomegalovirus status with high specificity and sensitivity. Some IMGT-functional V segments, including TRBV6-2 and TRBV6-3, could not be told apart with the 87-base-pair reads, so those segments were excluded. Several of the top co-occurrence clusters appeared to be linked to parvovirus B19, influenza, CMV and Epstein-Barr virus, according to a later analysis. CMV serostatus was the only immune exposure information available for the cohort. Three of the identified cytomegalovirus-associated TCR beta chains were confirmed in vitro to be specific for cytomegalovirus antigens. Specific HLA alleles were associated with roughly 17,000 TCR beta sequences at a false discovery rate of 0.05 in a later analysis. In the study, approximately 160 TCR beta chains were listed as associated with cytomegalovirus. A further reported finding was that TCR beta sequences accurately predicted the HLA-A and HLA-B alleles for most subjects in the first cohort. The presence/absence analyses assumed that sequencing depth was roughly uniform across donors, and that assumption may not be true. In a later analysis, HLA-associated TCR beta chains showed more clonal expansion and lower generation probabilities than non-associated chains that were equally common. An earlier analysis of 450 to 750 of the donors showed that most TCR beta V segments appeared in productive rearrangements either about 87% or about 30% of the time, which broadly matched IMGT annotations. A later analysis found that most CMV-associated TCR beta chains appeared HLA-restricted, with HLA associations seemingly driven largely by CMV exposure. In a later genetic analysis, fewer N-insertions in productive TCRs were reported among donors in an Asian-associated ancestry cluster than the approximately 670-donor mean. A cluster of highly shared sequence variants was judged likely to be a technical artifact of the sequencing pipeline. A later genetic analysis associated a missense DCLRE1C variant with V-gene and J-gene trimming of TCR beta chains, and an independent cohort replicated the association. According to a later analysis, TCR association rates differed among HLA loci, with DRB1 alleles showing the most associated TCRs and HLA-C alleles showing the fewest. Strong co-occurrence of HLA alleles, especially DR and DQ, made assigning TCR associations to individual alleles difficult.

The cohort consisted of some 730 healthy bone marrow donors. Cohort members were all nominally healthy when sampled, although unrecorded immune exposures were likely present. The donor tested CMV seronegative and was one of the 352 seronegative cohort members. A peripheral blood sample was collected from each donor, and TCR beta sequencing was performed on peripheral blood mononuclear cells. Genomic DNA was extracted from the blood cell samples with the Qiagen DNeasy Blood Extraction Kit. The protocol used for the library was the immunoSEQ multiplex PCR assay. For the multiplex PCR, a mixture combining 60 forward primers for TCR Vbeta segments and 13 reverse primers for TCR Jbeta segments was used. Amplification of the CDR3 region of rearranged TCR beta genes was performed with a multiplex PCR assay on genomic DNA. The Illumina HiSeq System was used to sequence the amplified TCR beta libraries as 87-base-pair reads. In the authors' own workflow: A later analysis tallied 80 million to 95 million unique TCR beta chains across the roughly 610 repertoires, and approximately 9.9 million of those chains were shared by two or more donors. A nearest-neighbor algorithm error-corrected the raw reads and collapsed the reads into unique sequences, merging closely related sequences to remove PCR and sequencing errors. V, D and J gene segments were assigned by aligning CDR3 sequences to IMGT reference sequences. For a sequence to be retained, a match of at least six nucleotides to both a V gene segment and a J gene segment was required. Rearrangements were classified as productive when the CDR3 lacked stop codons and remained in frame with V and J, and all other rearrangements were classified as non-productive. Following IMGT convention, CDR3 was defined as the stretch from the second conserved V-encoded cysteine to the conserved J-encoded phenylalanine. In an earlier analysis of around 540 of the donors, sequences lacking an unambiguous match to a single V gene segment were excluded. In an earlier analysis of around 600 of the donors, V segments were called functional above 56.7% productive rearrangements and were called segregating when the between-donor standard deviation exceeded 5%. A statistical classification framework was built for diagnosing cytomegalovirus status from the catalog of TCR beta chain sequences. In a later analysis, TCR nucleotide sequences were compared against IMGT/GENE-DB human TR gene sequences so that V and J genes could be assigned. Using the TCRdist pipeline, a later analysis assigned CDR3 sequences along with most-parsimonious VDJ recombination scenarios. In a later analysis, each TCR beta chain was defined by its CDR3 amino acid sequence together with its V-gene family, and reads lacking a unique V-gene family were excluded. As a way to deal with suspected cross-contamination and a sequencing artifact, a later analysis dropped approximately 590 nucleotide sequences that were highly shared and had low generation probability. A later analysis calculated a clonal expansion index for each public chain from normalized within-repertoire ranks of inferred template counts. In a later analysis, generation probabilities were computed with a VDJ recombination model fitted to out-of-frame rearrangements, and the resulting probabilities were checked against IGoR. A later analysis scored TCR-TCR, TCR-HLA and TCR-CMV co-occurrence with hypergeometric tests, applying a repertoire-size bias correction to TCR pairs. To estimate false discovery rates, a later analysis permuted the HLA or CMV assignments 20 times. In a later analysis, co-occurring TCRs were grouped with DBSCAN, and TCRdist sequence similarity was added when clustering was performed within HLA-allele-positive subsets. For co-occurrence clustering, repertoires with fewer than 30,000 or more than 120,000 public chains were excluded, along with a handful of repertoires with anomalous nucleotide sharing. The immuneACCESS repertoire file appears here via TCRdb, limited to in-frame rearrangements. These files lack a portion of the clones; in checked studies, under half of the deficit traces to unresolved V genes, and the cause of the others is not known. D and trimming were read from the DNA, whereas the V and J calls and clone size are those reported in that table. The sample table contains about 200,000 clones; only one count was recorded for 65% to 90% of them. The top ten constitute around 0.34% of the sample.

CDR1 and CDR2, per the germline V gene (reference sequence), are MNHNY and SVGAGI. Compared with germline, V lacks 4 bases and J lacks 0 bases; bases without a gene match: 0. From cysteine to phenylalanine, the CDR3 is 15 amino acids long. Just CDR3 DNA is preserved here, 45 bases in frame from base 1. The chain is assembled from TRBV6-6 and TRBJ2-1; 10 junctional bases match TRBD2. Sequencing was carried out using PBMCs. This receptor was obtained from a woman aged 30 to 39 in good health and CMV-seronegative. The CDR3 is CASSWTSGSYNEQFF. The DNA sequence is given as TGTGCCAGCAGTTGGACTAGCGGCTCCTACAATGAGCAGTTCTTC.